This T cell receptor (beta chain) was identified in a study of T cell repertoires in cytomegalovirus infection. Study results and limitations: CMV-specific HLA-C-restricted TCR beta clonotypes dominated the ex vivo response. Cumulated frequencies of public TCR beta families served to identify carriers of CMV plus the relevant HLA.

V trimming: 4 bases; J trimming: 4 bases; junction bases outside the gene matches: 3. CDR1 is SGHTA and CDR2 is FQGNSA in the germline V gene. The CDR3 is 15 amino acids. This clonotype has a count of ten or more. Its antigen is not identified. TCRdb re-derived calls from the reads in MiXCR, one entry per CDR3 protein. The table includes 340,000 or so distinct CDR3 sequences, 20% to 30% detected once. This material consisted of cultured PBMCs, taken from culture after CMV antigen stimulation. V is TRBV7-2 and J is TRBJ2-2; TRBD1 matches at 10 bases. This receptor was obtained from a human donor in good health (CMV status not recorded). Some clones in this sample may be carry-over from other donors' samples. DNA for the CDR3: TGTGCCAGCAGCTCGGGACAGGGGTCCACCGGGGAGCTGTTTTTT. Translation: CASSSGQGSTGELFF.